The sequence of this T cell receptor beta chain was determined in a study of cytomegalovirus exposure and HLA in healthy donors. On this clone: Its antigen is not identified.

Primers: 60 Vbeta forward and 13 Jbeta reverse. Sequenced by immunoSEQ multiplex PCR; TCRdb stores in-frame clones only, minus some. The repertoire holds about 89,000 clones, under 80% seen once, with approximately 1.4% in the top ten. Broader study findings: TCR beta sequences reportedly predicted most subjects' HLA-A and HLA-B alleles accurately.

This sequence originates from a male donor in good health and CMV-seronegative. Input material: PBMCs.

The CDR3 DNA reads TGTGCCAGCAGCTGGGGCGGGAGCTCACGAAGCTCCTACGAGCAGTACTTC. Translated, it gives CASSWGGSSRSSYEQYF. The J gene is TRBJ2-7, the V gene TRBV5-5, with 7 bases matching TRBD2. This CDR3 has 17 residues. From germline, CDR1 is SGHKS and CDR2 YYEKEE (reference sequence). Unmatched junction bases numbered 12, after V lost 3 bases and J lost 0 bases.